This T cell receptor (beta chain) was identified during a study of blood T cell repertoires in COVID-19. For the study at large: The samples span acute and convalescent COVID-19 from the United States, Italy and Spain. PBMCs, B-cell-depleted T cells, or T cells provided the cDNA or gDNA that made up the material.

The germline V and J ends were trimmed by 5 bases and 0 bases, with 7 bases remaining between them. Germline CDR1 is SGHRS and CDR2 is YFSETQ. The CDR3 totals 13 residues. Original methodology: The authors estimated nucleated cell counts from reference gene primer amplification. Data came from immunoSEQ multiplex PCR; TCRdb stores just in-frame clones and leaves some out. V and J calls and clone size are copied from that table; D and trimming were computed from the DNA. The repertoire holds around 190,000 clones, with 85% to 90% as singletons. The chain has TRBV5-1 and TRBJ2-3, with D possibly being TRBD2 (5 bases). This clonotype was obtained from a man between 18 and 29 years old with active or convalescent COVID-19. Sequencing input: peripheral blood. For the CDR3, the DNA is TGCGCCAGCAGACTAGGAAGCACAGATACGCAGTATTTT. Residues: CASRLGSTDTQYF.